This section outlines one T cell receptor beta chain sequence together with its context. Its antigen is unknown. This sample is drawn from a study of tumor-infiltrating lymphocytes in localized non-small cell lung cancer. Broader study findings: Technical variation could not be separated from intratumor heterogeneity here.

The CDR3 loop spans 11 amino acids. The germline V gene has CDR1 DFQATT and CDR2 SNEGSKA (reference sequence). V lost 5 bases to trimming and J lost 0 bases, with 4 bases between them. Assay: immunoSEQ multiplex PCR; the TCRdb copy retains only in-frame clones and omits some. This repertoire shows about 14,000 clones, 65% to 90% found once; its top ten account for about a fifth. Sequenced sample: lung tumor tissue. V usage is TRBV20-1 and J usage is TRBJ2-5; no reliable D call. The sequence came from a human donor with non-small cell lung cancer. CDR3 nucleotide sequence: TGCAGTGCTGTCGACCAAGAGACCCAGTACTTC. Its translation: CSAVDQETQYF.